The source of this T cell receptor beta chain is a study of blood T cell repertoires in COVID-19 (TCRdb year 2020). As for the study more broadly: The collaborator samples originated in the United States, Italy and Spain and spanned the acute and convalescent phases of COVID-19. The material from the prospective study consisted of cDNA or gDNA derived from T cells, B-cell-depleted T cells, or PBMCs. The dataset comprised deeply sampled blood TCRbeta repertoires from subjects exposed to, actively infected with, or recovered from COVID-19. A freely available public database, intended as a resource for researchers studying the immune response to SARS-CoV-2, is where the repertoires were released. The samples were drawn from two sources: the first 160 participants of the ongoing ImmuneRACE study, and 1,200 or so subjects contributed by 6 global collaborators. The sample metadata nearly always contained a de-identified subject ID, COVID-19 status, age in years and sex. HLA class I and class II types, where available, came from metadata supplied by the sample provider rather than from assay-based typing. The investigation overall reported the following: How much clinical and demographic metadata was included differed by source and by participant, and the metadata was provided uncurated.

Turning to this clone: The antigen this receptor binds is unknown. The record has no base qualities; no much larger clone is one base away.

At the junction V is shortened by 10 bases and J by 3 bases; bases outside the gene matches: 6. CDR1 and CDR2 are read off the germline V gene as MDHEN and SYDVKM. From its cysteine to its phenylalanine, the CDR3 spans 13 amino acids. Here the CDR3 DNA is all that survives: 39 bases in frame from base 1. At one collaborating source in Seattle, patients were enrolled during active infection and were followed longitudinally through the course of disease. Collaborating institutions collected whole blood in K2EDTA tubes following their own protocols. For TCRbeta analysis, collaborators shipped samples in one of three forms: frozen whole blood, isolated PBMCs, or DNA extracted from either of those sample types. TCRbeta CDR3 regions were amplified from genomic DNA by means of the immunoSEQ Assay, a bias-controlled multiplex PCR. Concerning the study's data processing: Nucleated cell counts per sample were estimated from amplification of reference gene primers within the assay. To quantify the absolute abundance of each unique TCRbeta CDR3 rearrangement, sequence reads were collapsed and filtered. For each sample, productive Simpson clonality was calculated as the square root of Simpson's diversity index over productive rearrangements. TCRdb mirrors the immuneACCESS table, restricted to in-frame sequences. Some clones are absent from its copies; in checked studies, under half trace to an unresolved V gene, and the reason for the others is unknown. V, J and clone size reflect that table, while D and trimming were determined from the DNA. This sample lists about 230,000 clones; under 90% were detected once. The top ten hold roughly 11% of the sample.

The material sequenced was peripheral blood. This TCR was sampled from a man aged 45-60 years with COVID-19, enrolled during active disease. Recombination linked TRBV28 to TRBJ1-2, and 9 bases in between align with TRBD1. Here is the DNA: TGTGCCATCCAGGGACAGGGCCACTATGGCTACACCTTC. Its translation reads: CAIQGQGHYGYTF.